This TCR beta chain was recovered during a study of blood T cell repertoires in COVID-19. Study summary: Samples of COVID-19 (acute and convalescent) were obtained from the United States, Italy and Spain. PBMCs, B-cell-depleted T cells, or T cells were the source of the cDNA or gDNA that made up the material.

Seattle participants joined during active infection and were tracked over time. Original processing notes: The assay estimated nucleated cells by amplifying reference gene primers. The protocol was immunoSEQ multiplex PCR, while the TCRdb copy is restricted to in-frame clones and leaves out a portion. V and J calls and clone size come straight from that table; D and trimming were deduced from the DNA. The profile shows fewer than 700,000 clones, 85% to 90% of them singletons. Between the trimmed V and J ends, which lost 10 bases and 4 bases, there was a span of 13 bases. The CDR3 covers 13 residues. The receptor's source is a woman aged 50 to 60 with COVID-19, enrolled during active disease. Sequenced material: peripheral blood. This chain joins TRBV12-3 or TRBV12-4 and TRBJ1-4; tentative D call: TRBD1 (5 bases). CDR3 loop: CATQIGVNEKLFF. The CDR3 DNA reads TGTGCCACCCAGATAGGGGTTAATGAAAAACTGTTTTTT.